Below are 6 T cell receptor beta chains sequenced from a single sample in a study of blood T cell repertoires in COVID-19. The table came from immunoSEQ multiplex PCR; TCRdb's copy has only in-frame clones and leaves some out. The sample has more than 200,000 clones, almost 90% seen once. The sample was peripheral blood. The source of these receptors is a man of 80 years or more with acute or convalescent COVID-19.

This chain connects TRBV28 to TRBJ1-4; D is unclear. Germline V CDR1 and CDR2: MDHEN, SYDVKM. V lost 7 bases and J 4 bases, leaving 13 bases between the germline ends. The CDR3 is made up of 14 amino acids. The DNA for the CDR3 is TGTGCCAGCACCAAGACAAGGATTAATGAAAAACTGTTTTTT. Its protein is CASTKTRINEKLFF. The full variable domain, its missing parts supplied by reference TRBV28 and TRBJ1-4, is DVKVTQSSRYLVKRTGEKVFLECVQDMDHENMFWYRQDPGLGLRLIYFSYDVKMKEKGDIPEGYSVSREKKERFSLILESASTNQTSMYLCASTKTRINEKLFFGSGTQLSVL.

The chain is built from TRBV7-2 and TRBJ2-5, with D unclear. Germline CDR1 SGHTA, CDR2 FQGNSA. Trimming removed 1 base at V and 1 base at J, with 7 bases between. The CDR3 runs 14 residues. The chain's CDR3 is CASSLGPSQETQYF. The CDR3 DNA follows: TGTGCCAGCAGCTTAGGTCCCTCCCAAGAGACCCAGTACTTC. Together with reference TRBV7-2 and TRBJ2-5, the CDR3 gives the full variable domain: GAGVSQSPSNKVTEKGKDVELRCDPISGHTALYWYRQSLGQGLEFLIYFQGNSAPDKSGLPSDRFSAERTGGSVSTLTIQRTQQEDSAVYLCASSLGPSQETQYFGPGTRLLVL.

The V call is TRBV4-2, the J call TRBJ1-2; TRBD1 might be the D (5 bases). Germline V gene data show CDR1 as LGHNA and CDR2 as YNFKEQ. CDR3 length equals 15 residues. Trimming cost V 5 bases and J 0 bases, with 13 bases left between them. The CDR3 loop is CASSLQGGANYGYTF. CDR3 nucleotides: TGTGCCAGCAGCTTGCAGGGAGGAGCTAACTATGGCTACACCTTC.

The rearrangement joins TRBV29-1 to TRBJ1-2; a weak D match, TRBD1 (5 bases). The CDR3 extends over 13 amino acids. CDR1 is SQVTM and CDR2 is ANQGSEA in the germline V gene. The V end lost 1 base, the J end lost 6 bases, and 12 bases lay between the germline ends. The CDR3 loop is CSVEGHPGDGYTF. As DNA, the CDR3 is TGCAGCGTTGAAGGTCACCCGGGGGATGGCTACACCTTC.

V is TRBV28 and J is TRBJ1-4, with D possibly TRBD1 on 5 matching bases. CDR1 and CDR2 from the germline V gene are MDHEN and SYDVKM. The CDR3 covers 14 residues. The germline V and J ends were trimmed by 8 bases and 2 bases, with 12 bases remaining between them. Here the CDR3 reads CASRGGRTNEKLFF. Here the CDR3 DNA reads TGTGCCAGCCGTGGGGGGAGGACTAATGAAAAACTGTTTTTT.

The genes are TRBV6-5 and TRBJ2-7; 7 bases align to TRBD2. Per germline, CDR1 MNHEY and CDR2 SVGAGI. The CDR3 extends over 13 amino acids. V was pared by 8 bases and J by 4 bases, with 8 bases of the junction left unmatched. The CDR3 sequence is CASRPSGIYEQYF. The CDR3 DNA sequence: TGTGCCAGCCGCCCCAGCGGGATATACGAGCAGTACTTC.